This TCR beta chain was sequenced in a study of T-cell memory formation after mild COVID-19. Germline CDR1 reads SQVTM; CDR2 reads ANQGSEA. V shed 2 bases, J shed 8 bases, and the junction held 8 bases outside the gene matches. The CDR3 contains 13 residues. 5'RACE with constant-segment primers yielded barcoded, UMI-tagged TCR alpha and TCR beta cDNA libraries. TCRdb re-derived calls from the 5' RACE reads in MiXCR, one entry per CDR3 protein. The table has hundreds of thousands of distinct CDR3 sequences, roughly 17% seen once. Study results and limitations: The authors did not confirm SARS-CoV-2 specificity of second-wave clones peaking day 37. Contracting CD4+ clones sat mainly in CM and EM; CD8+ in EMRA. There was a balanced CD4/CD8 profile in clones contracting day 15 to 85, and later expanders leaned CD4+.

Turning to this clonotype: Its antigen is still unknown.

The sequence was collected from a man aged 18 to 30 who had mild COVID-19 (a few samples of this study predate the infection). Cell type and time point are not known. Sample: PBMCs or a T cell subset sorted from them (not recorded which). V is TRBV29-1 and J is TRBJ1-1, with 7 bases matching TRBD1. Here the CDR3 DNA reads TGCAGCGTTGAAAGGGGGGGACAGTTGGAAGCTTTCTTT. Its protein product is CSVERGGQLEAFF. The complete variable domain, with remaining parts taken from reference TRBV29-1 and TRBJ1-1, reads SAVISQKPSRDICQRGTSLTIQCQVDSQVTMMFWYRQQPGQSLTLIATANQGSEATYESGFVIDKFPISRPNLTFSTLTVSNMSPEDSSIYLCSVERGGQLEAFFGQGTRLTVV.